This T cell receptor beta chain derives from a study of cytomegalovirus exposure and HLA in healthy donors. Findings and caveats of the study: The sole available immune exposure information was CMV serostatus. Across donors, sequencing depth was assumed by presence/absence analyses to be roughly uniform.

The CDR3 contains 17 residues. Trimming at V came to 5 bases and at J to 7 bases, leaving 17 bases not matched to a gene. Looked up from germline, CDR1 is PRHDT and CDR2 is FYEKMQ (reference sequence). Concerning this clone: Its antigen is not known.

60 Vbeta and 13 Jbeta primers were used in PCR. Here immunoSEQ multiplex PCR was the method, and the copy in TCRdb shows in-frame clones only, minus some. The sample has about 140,000 clones; approximately 61% are singletons. The genes are TRBV13 and TRBJ2-1; 7 nucleotides line up with TRBD2. The receptor's source is a human donor in good health. Source material: PBMCs. The CDR3 bases are TGTGCCAGCAGCCCACCTAGAACGGGGGGTTTATGGAATGAGCAGTTCTTC. Protein sequence: CASSPPRTGGLWNEQFF.